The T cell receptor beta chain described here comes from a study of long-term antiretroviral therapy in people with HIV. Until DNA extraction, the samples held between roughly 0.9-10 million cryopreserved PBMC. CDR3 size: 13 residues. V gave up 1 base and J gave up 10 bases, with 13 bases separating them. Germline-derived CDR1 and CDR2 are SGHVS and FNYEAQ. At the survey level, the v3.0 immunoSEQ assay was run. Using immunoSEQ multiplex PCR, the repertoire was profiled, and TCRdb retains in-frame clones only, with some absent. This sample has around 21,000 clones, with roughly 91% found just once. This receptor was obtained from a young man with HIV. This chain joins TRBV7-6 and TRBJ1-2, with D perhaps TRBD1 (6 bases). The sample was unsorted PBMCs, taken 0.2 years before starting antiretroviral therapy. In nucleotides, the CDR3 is TGTGCCAGCAGCTTAGGGACAGCAGGGGACTACACCTTC. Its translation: CASSLGTAGDYTF.